The T cell receptor beta chain under discussion was sequenced for a study of CD8+CD57+ T cells in acquired aplastic anemia. About the research overall: DNA per sorted CD4+ or CD8+ sample ranged roughly 0.17 to 27.4 ug, averaging roughly 3.2 ug. Study-level points and caveats: Patients and controls had in common 25 to 30 CD8+ CDR3 sequences.

About this clonotype: Its antigen is as yet unknown.

The use of genomic DNA as template underpinned the TCR beta VDJ and CDR3 profiling. Using its own MiXCR run on the reads, TCRdb lists one record per CDR3 protein. Among 120,000 or so distinct CDR3 sequences, around 48% were seen once, and the ten largest hold roughly 2.6%. V was trimmed by 0 bases and J by 3 bases, leaving 7 bases between them. The CDR3 consists of 14 residues. Looked up from germline, CDR1 is PRHDT and CDR2 is FYEKMQ (reference sequence). The specimen was sorted CD4+, CD8+, or CD8+CD57+ T cells (not recorded which) from PBMCs. The chain uses TRBV13 and TRBJ2-3, with D hard to call. This TCR was sampled from a human donor in good health, serving as a control. The chain's CDR3 is CASSLGRETDTQYF. In DNA form, the CDR3 reads TGTGCCAGCAGCTTAGGTCGCGAGACAGATACGCAGTATTTT.